This TCR beta chain was identified during a study of beta chain features in type 1 diabetes. CDR1 is MNHEY and CDR2 is SVGAGI in the germline V gene. Trimming stripped 8 bases from V and 2 bases from J, with 8 bases between. The CDR3 has 12 amino acids. This clone was seen only a few times. Its target is not known. TCRB transcripts that were expressed got sequenced, as all of the isolated RNA had been reverse transcribed. Only in-frame clones appear in the TCRdb table, and some are missing; sequencing was by immunoSEQ multiplex PCR. The sample yields about 640,000 clones, around 11% seen once. Study results and caveats: Naive, central memory and Treg TCRB repertoires seemed to resemble each other more closely in patients than they did in healthy donors. For Type 1 diabetes patients, all four CD4+ subsets carried TCRB CDR3s that were moderately but significantly shorter. PCR could preferentially amplify shorter templates, alike in patients and controls.

Sequences were obtained from naive CD4+ T cells from blood. The clonotype originates from a man aged 25 to 45 with type 1 diabetes. The chain is built from TRBV6-5 and TRBJ2-3, with D perhaps matching TRBD2 (6 bases). DNA for the CDR3: TGTGCCAGCGGCGGGGCCACAGATACGCAGTATTTT. Encoded protein: CASGGATDTQYF.